This TCR beta chain was captured in a study of T cell repertoires in cytomegalovirus infection. Study summary: Recently identified HLA-C-restricted and well-studied HLA-B-restricted CMV epitopes were used. Matching HLA type, along with CMV infection, was indicated by public TCR beta signatures.

To note about this clonotype: Its antigen is not identified.

General study results and limits: HLA-C-restricted CMV clonotypes gave the most frequent clonotype in two of eight donors.

Using its own MiXCR run on the reads, TCRdb lists one record per CDR3 protein. The data show 700,000 to 850,000 distinct CDR3 sequences, with 32% seen just once and roughly 12% held by the top ten. V lost 2 bases and J lost 4; bases outside the gene matches: 9. Germline V lookup: CDR1 SGHTA, CDR2 FQGTGA. The CDR3 spans 16 residues. This chain uses TRBV7-3 with TRBJ2-3; the match to TRBD2 covers 7 bases. This receptor was obtained from a human donor in good health (CMV status not recorded). Some clones in this sample may be carry-over from other donors' samples. Source: cultured CD8+ T cells from PBMCs, taken from culture after CMV antigen stimulation. The CDR3: CASSLGDYLGPDTQYF. CDR3 in DNA: TGTGCCAGCAGCTTAGGGGACTACTTGGGCCCAGATACGCAGTATTTT. The full variable domain, in which reference TRBV7-3 and TRBJ2-3 provide the parts outside the CDR3, is GAGVSQTPSNKVTEKGKYVELRCDPISGHTALYWYRQSLGQGPEFLIYFQGTGAADDSGLPNDRFFAVRPEGSVSTLKIQRTERGDSAVYLCASSLGDYLGPDTQYFGPGTRLTVL.